Presented here are 18 T cell receptor beta chains from one specimen sequenced in a study of shared clonotypes between healthy human individuals. TCRdb's table, derived via immunoSEQ multiplex PCR, lists solely in-frame clones and lacks some. The table lists some 500,000 clones, roughly three quarters of them singletons. The sequenced sample was PBMCs. The source of these receptors is a woman aged 40 to 50 in good health. Some clones in this sample may be carry-over from other donors' samples.

In nucleotides, the CDR3 is TGTGCCAGCTCAGGGGGAACTAATGAAAAACTGTTTTTT. Amino acids: CASSGGTNEKLFF. The chain joins TRBV18 to TRBJ1-4, with D possibly being TRBD1 (5 bases). Per the germline V gene, CDR1 is KGHSH and CDR2 is LQKENI. Trimming pared 5 bases from V and 1 base from J, leaving 5 bases between. The CDR3 contains 13 residues.

The chain carries TRBV6-6 and TRBJ2-7, with D tentatively TRBD2 (5 bases). V was trimmed by 6 bases and J by 6 bases, leaving 12 bases between them. Germline loops: CDR1 MNHNY, CDR2 SVGAGI (reference sequence). This CDR3 region has 12 residues. DNA for the CDR3: TGTGCCAGCAGACAGAGGGTACTCGAGCAGTACTTC. This sequence encodes CASRQRVLEQYF.

The CDR3 sequence: CASSLSGKNTEAFF. The CDR3 DNA reads TGCGCCAGCAGCTTGTCAGGGAAGAACACTGAAGCTTTCTTT. The chain has TRBV5-1 and TRBJ1-1; maybe TRBD1 (5 bases). Trimming took 1 base from V and 1 from J, leaving 8 bases between them. The germline V gene has CDR1 SGHRS and CDR2 YFSETQ. The CDR3 is 14 residues long.

The chain joins TRBV5-1 to TRBJ2-3; 8 nucleotides agree with TRBD2. V shed 2 bases, J shed 5 bases, and the junction held 7 bases outside the gene matches. The CDR3 has 15 amino acids. Germline assignment: CDR1 SGHRS and CDR2 YFSETQ. The CDR3 sequence is CASSFGLAPQDTQYF. CDR3 nucleotides: TGCGCCAGCAGCTTTGGACTAGCCCCACAAGATACGCAGTATTTT.

This rearrangement joins TRBV6-4 to TRBJ1-5; D gene ambiguous. V was trimmed by 5 bases and J by 1 base, leaving 6 bases between them. CDR3 length equals 13 residues. The germline gives CDR1 MRHNA, CDR2 SNTAGT. The CDR3 DNA reads as TGTGCCAGCAGTACAGAGAGCAATCAGCCCCAGCATTTT. It is translated as CASSTESNQPQHF.

The CDR3 DNA is TGTGCCAGCAGCGTAGGGACAAAGAACACCGGGGAGCTGTTTTTT. Its translation is CASSVGTKNTGELFF. The chain joins TRBV9 to TRBJ2-2, with a weak D call TRBD1 (5 bases). The CDR3 sequence is 15 residues long. Germline V gene sequence: CDR1 SGDLS, CDR2 YYNGEE. Deletions cut 0 bases from V and 1 base from J, with 7 bases between.

CDR3 in amino acids: CASSFGGGQPQHF. In DNA, the CDR3 is TGTGCCAGCAGTTTTGGAGGCGGGCAGCCCCAGCATTTT. The V gene is TRBV28, the J gene TRBJ1-5; no reliable D call. The CDR3 totals 13 residues. V was cut by 3 bases and J by 7 bases, with 10 bases left in between. Germline V CDR1 and CDR2: MDHEN, SYDVKM.

For this clone: This may stem from a read error, because a much larger clone lies one nucleotide away. The same CDR3 is also encoded by other DNA sequences in this sample. The chain links TRBV6-5 to TRBJ2-7, with D uncertain. This CDR3 is built from 12 residues. Trimming shortened V by 2 bases and J by 2 bases, and 4 bases separated the two germline ends. CDR1 is MNHEY and CDR2 is SVGAGI in the germline V gene. The CDR3 DNA sequence: TGTGCCAGCAGTTACAGCCCCTACGAGCAGTACTTC. Translating gives CASSYSPYEQYF.

The chain combines TRBV5-1 with TRBJ2-5; 13 positions agree with TRBD2. The CDR3 spans 16 residues. Unmatched junction bases numbered 11, after V lost 7 bases and J lost 5 bases. Germline CDR1 SGHRS, CDR2 YFSETQ. The CDR3 loop reads CASAPGLAGVGETQYF. The CDR3 coding sequence is TGCGCCAGCGCCCCTGGACTAGCGGGAGTCGGGGAGACCCAGTACTTC.

This clone was picked up one time. With only one base between it and a far larger clone, this is likely a read error. The chain is built from TRBV5-6 and TRBJ1-2, with 10 bases aligning to TRBD1. The CDR3 extends over 16 amino acids. Germline V CDR1 and CDR2: SGHDT, YYEEEE. The CDR3 DNA reads TGTGCCAGCAGCCTATGGGGGACAGGGGATTCCTATGACTACACCTTC. Its protein is CASSLWGTGDSYDYTF.

Comments on this clone: A read error may explain this, as a much larger clone is one base away. The CDR3 does not end in the conserved phenylalanine or tryptophan, so this is likely a read error. The chain couples TRBV28 to TRBJ2-7; weak D call: TRBD2 (5 bases). The germline V and J ends were trimmed by 6 bases and 4 bases, with 19 bases remaining between them. Germline CDR1 is MDHEN and CDR2 is SYDVKM. CDR3 size: 15 residues. The CDR3 protein is CASSQKTPTNYEQYL. The CDR3 nucleotides read TGTGCCAGCAGCCAGAAGACCCCGACTAATTACGAGCAGTACCTC.

Here the CDR3 DNA reads TGTGCCAGCAGAGATACAGGGGGCCAAGCCACTGAAGCTTTCTTT. Protein sequence: CASRDTGGQATEAFF. The chain joins TRBV6-5 to TRBJ1-1; 9 nucleotides match TRBD1. CDR1 is MNHEY and CDR2 is SVGAGI in the germline V gene. J lost 4 bases, V lost 6 bases, and 9 bases had no gene match. The CDR3 spans 15 residues.

This clone was observed at least ten times. The J gene is TRBJ1-4, the V gene TRBV7-9; tentative D call: TRBD1 (5 bases). The germline V and J ends were trimmed by 4 bases and 5 bases, with 17 bases remaining between them. CDR1 SEHNR and CDR2 FQNEAQ come from the germline V gene (reference sequence). The CDR3 runs 16 residues. The CDR3 DNA sequence: TGTGCCAGCAGCTCCGGGGAGGGGCGCAGAAATGAAAAACTGTTTTTT. Translating gives CASSSGEGRRNEKLFF.

This clone was seen a few times. The chain recombines TRBV12-2 with TRBJ2-7. TRBV12-2 is classified as a pseudogene. The CDR3 loop spans 16 amino acids. The CDR3 sequence: CASRLKGFHGRVEQYF. The DNA for the CDR3 is TGTGCAAGTCGCCTAAAGGGTTTCCACGGCCGGGTGGAGCAGTACTTC.

The chain joins TRBV28 to TRBJ1-1; D is undetermined. The V end lost 6 bases, the J end lost 0 bases, and 5 bases lay between the germline ends. This CDR3 spans 12 amino acids. CDR1 MDHEN and CDR2 SYDVKM come from the germline V gene. This CDR3 reads CASRKLNTEAFF. CDR3 coding DNA: TGTGCCAGCAGAAAACTGAACACTGAAGCTTTCTTT.

About this clone itself: A far larger clone is one base from this, pointing to a likely read error. Other DNA sequences of this sample code for an identical CDR3. The rearrangement links TRBV6-4 to TRBJ2-1, with 11 bases lining up with TRBD2. The V gene end was trimmed by 5 bases and the J gene end by 10 bases; junction bases not matched to a gene: 7. CDR1 MRHNA and CDR2 SNTAGT come from the germline V gene. CDR3 size: 14 residues. This CDR3 reads CASSLAGGINEQFF. For the CDR3, the DNA is TGTGCCAGCAGTCTAGCGGGAGGTATAAACGAGCAGTTCTTC.

The rearrangement joins TRBV5-1 to TRBJ2-5; tentative D call: TRBD1 (6 bases). This CDR3 is built from 14 residues. Germline V lookup: CDR1 SGHRS, CDR2 YFSETQ. Trimming took off 1 base at V and 2 bases at J, with 9 bases between the two ends. The CDR3 region has the DNA TGCGCCAGCAGCTTGCTGGACAGACAAGAGACCCAGTACTTC. This sequence encodes CASSLLDRQETQYF.

The V call is TRBV6-5, the J call TRBJ2-7; D possibly uses TRBD1 or TRBD2 (6 bases each). The CDR3 has 15 amino acids. CDR1 and CDR2 from the germline V gene are MNHEY and SVGAGI. V was clipped by 2 bases and J by 5 bases, with 16 bases between them. CDR3 coding DNA: TGTGCCAGCAGTTACCTCCCGGGGGCCGCGGACGAGCAGTACTTC. It yields the protein CASSYLPGAADEQYF.